What follows is one T cell receptor (beta chain) and its context. These data belong to a study of shared clonotypes between healthy human individuals. The sorted-subset replicate PCRs were given around 200 ng DNA, which is some 29,000 T cell genomes. Sequenced by immunoSEQ multiplex PCR; TCRdb stores in-frame clones only, minus some. The sample carries roughly 2,300,000 clones, less than 95% recorded once. The material sequenced was naive CD4+ T cells from PBMCs. The subset is: CD45RA+ positively selected. This TCR was recovered from a man younger than 35 in good health. Some clones in this sample may be carry-over from other donors' samples.

CDR3 nucleotides: TGTGCCAGCAGCCCCCTCAAGAGCGGCCCCACCGGGGAGCTGTTTTTT. It translates to CASSPLKSGPTGELFF. The chain employs TRBV27 and TRBJ2-2, with D possibly TRBD2 on 5 matching bases. V lost 6 bases and J 4 bases, leaving 18 bases between the germline ends. The CDR3 length is 16 residues. The V gene's germline CDR1 is MNHEY and CDR2 SMNVEV (reference sequence).